This T cell receptor beta chain was observed in a study of post-analysis software for immune sequencing data. Study-level points and caveats: The five TRBV segments detected at higher frequency in patients than in controls included TRBV5-6, TRBV5-1 and TRBV20-1.

Trimming removed 0 bases at V and 4 bases at J, with 10 bases between. The CDR3 loop spans 14 amino acids. From germline, CDR1 is SGDLS and CDR2 YYNGEE. A note on this clonotype: Antigen: not known.

Libraries were made from TCR beta cDNA, and they carried unique molecular identifiers. One entry per CDR3 protein, called by TCRdb with MiXCR from the PCR reads. The table includes 750,000 to 950,000 distinct CDR3 sequences, under 70% detected once. V gene TRBV9 combines with J gene TRBJ2-5; D gene unclear. Sequencing used blood. The receptor was derived from a girl aged 5 to 17 with multiple sclerosis. DNA for the CDR3: TGTGCCAGCAGCGTAGGGCAGGCCCCAGAGACCCAGTACTTC. Residues: CASSVGQAPETQYF.